Listed below are T cell receptor beta chains from one sample, sequenced in a study of T cells in Graves' hyperthyroidism and ophthalmopathy. Using its own MiXCR run on the multiplex PCR reads, TCRdb lists one record per CDR3 protein. The sample records hundreds of thousands of distinct CDR3 sequences, under 20% being singletons. Sequences were obtained from blood. Every receptor here comes from a young woman with Graves' ophthalmopathy. CDR3s include the opening cysteine and the closing phenylalanine or tryptophan. Fields, in order: V gene, D gene, J gene, clone size, CDR3 DNA, CDR3 protein. A D gene is named only where the DNA matches it firmly. Not every row has a clone size; where given, it reads once, few, many or a size class.

>TRBV7-3|TRBD2|TRBJ2-1|many
TGTGCCAGCAGCTCCCTAGCGGGAGTTTGGATGGGTGAGCAGTTCTTC
CASSSLAGVWMGEQFF
>TRBV18|.|TRBJ1-1|many
TGTGCCAGCTTTTTAGGGGGTAACACTGAAGCTTTCTTT
CASFLGGNTEAFF
>TRBV6-5|.|TRBJ2-7|.
TGTGCCAGCAGAAACTCGGGGTCCTACGAGCAGTACTTC
CASRNSGSYEQYF
>TRBV12-5|.|TRBJ1-2|many
TGTGCTAGTGGTGAGGACGGGGGCTACACCTTC
CASGEDGGYTF
>TRBV11-2|TRBD2|TRBJ2-3|many
TGTGCCAGCAGCCGCCCCTCGGGGGGGAGCACAGATACGCAGTATTTT
CASSRPSGGSTDTQYF
>TRBV4-1|TRBD2|TRBJ2-4|.
TGCGCCAGCAGCCAAGGTGCCGGGAGGGCCCTCGGCATTCAGTACTTC
CASSQGAGRALGIQYF
>TRBV28|.|TRBJ1-2|few
TGTGCCAGCAGCCCCGACCCTTACTATGGCTACACCTTC
CASSPDPYYGYTF
>TRBV5-1|.|TRBJ2-3|.
TGCGCCAGCAGCGATAATGATCGGGCGTCCGGGACGACAGATACGCAGTATTTT
CASSDNDRASGTTDTQYF
>TRBV13|TRBD1|TRBJ2-7|many
TGTGCCAGCAGCACCACAGGGGACGAGCAGTACTTC
CASSTTGDEQYF
>TRBV7-9|.|TRBJ2-1|many
TGTGCCAGCAGCTTAGTCAAGGCAGGACTACCTGAGCAGTTCTTC
CASSLVKAGLPEQFF
>TRBV11-2|.|TRBJ2-1|.
TGTGCCAGCAGCTTAATGAGGAATGAGCAGTTCTTC
CASSLMRNEQFF
>TRBV6-2/TRBV6-3|.|TRBJ1-6|many
TGTGCCAGCAGTTACGGACGCGTTTTTGTTAATTCACCCCTCCACTTT
CASSYGRVFVNSPLHF
>TRBV7-8|.|TRBJ2-3|many
TGTGCCAGCAGCTTAGTAGCGGCCGCAACAGATACGCAGTATTTT
CASSLVAAATDTQYF
>TRBV12-3/TRBV12-4|TRBD1|TRBJ2-2|few
TGTGCCAGCAGTTTAGATGAGGGGGCGCTCACCGGGGAGCTGTTTTTT
CASSLDEGALTGELFF
>TRBV19|.|TRBJ2-5|.
TGTGCCAGTAGTCCGTCTTCCGGGACACGGGTCCGCGAGACCCAGTACTTC
CASSPSSGTRVRETQYF
>TRBV29-1|.|TRBJ2-7|many
TGCAGCGTTGAAGACGTCAGCTCCTACGAGCAGTACTTC
CSVEDVSSYEQYF
>TRBV4-1|.|TRBJ1-4|few
TGCGCCAGCAGCCTCCTAGCACATGAAAAACTGTTTTTT
CASSLLAHEKLFF
>TRBV10-3|.|TRBJ1-1|few
TGTGCCATCAGCGGAGCCCCCTCTATGAACACTGAAGCTTTCTTT
CAISGAPSMNTEAFF
>TRBV28|.|TRBJ2-7|many
TGTGCCAGCAGTTCAAGGGGGGCTCCTTCCTACGAGCAGTACTTC
CASSSRGAPSYEQYF
>TRBV7-2|.|TRBJ2-7|many
TGTGCCAGCAGCTTAACCAACGTGTTGCGCGAGCAGTACTTC
CASSLTNVLREQYF
>TRBV19|.|TRBJ1-6|.
TGTGCCAGTAAAGAGGGAGTTGGGAGCTCCTATAATTCACCCCTCCACTTT
CASKEGVGSSYNSPLHF
>TRBV7-9|.|TRBJ2-7|.
TGTGCCAGCAGCTTGTCGGCCTACAAGCAGTACTTC
CASSLSAYKQYF
>TRBV4-1|.|TRBJ2-1|few
TGCGCCAGCAGCCAAGATCCGGGGTTTTACAATGAGCAGTTCTTC
CASSQDPGFYNEQFF
>TRBV18|.|TRBJ1-6|.
TGTGCCAGCTCAGAAAGGACAATCGGGTATAATTCACCCCTCCACTTT
CASSERTIGYNSPLHF
>TRBV19|.|TRBJ1-3|few
TGTGCCAGTAGTATTCAGGGGACCTCTGGAAACACCATATATTTT
CASSIQGTSGNTIYF
>TRBV2|TRBD2|TRBJ2-5|.
TGTGCCAGCAGTTGGGGACTAGCGTTAATCCAGGCGAGAGAGACCCAGTACTTC
CASSWGLALIQARETQYF
>TRBV6-2/TRBV6-3|TRBD2|TRBJ2-7|many
TGTGCCAGCAGTTACCTGCGGGAGGGCCCCTACGAGCAGTACTTC
CASSYLREGPYEQYF
>TRBV20-1|TRBD1|TRBJ1-1|many
TGCAGTGCTAGACCCGGGACAGCGAACACTGAAGCTTTCTTT
CSARPGTANTEAFF
>TRBV7-8|.|TRBJ1-5|many
TGTGCCAGCAGCGATTACGTTAGGGGCCCTAATCAGCCCCAGCATTTT
CASSDYVRGPNQPQHF
>TRBV24-1|.|TRBJ2-3|.
TGTGCCACCAGTAGCGGAAACACAGATACGCAGTATTTT
CATSSGNTDTQYF
>TRBV4-1|.|TRBJ2-1|few
TGCGCCAGCAGCCAAGAAGGGGGAGAAGGTTCCCATGAGCAGTTCTTC
CASSQEGGEGSHEQFF
>TRBV25-1|TRBD1|TRBJ1-2|.
TGTGCCAGCAGTGAAAGGACAGGGGGTGTCTATGGCTACACCTTC
CASSERTGGVYGYTF
>TRBV30|TRBD2|TRBJ2-3|few
TGTGCCTGGGGACTAGCGACAGATACGCAGTATTTT
CAWGLATDTQYF
>TRBV2|TRBD1|TRBJ1-1|many
TGTGCCAGCAAAGAGGGGACAGGTCCCGAAAACACTGAAGCTTTCTTT
CASKEGTGPENTEAFF
>TRBV6-5|.|TRBJ2-1|few
TGTGCCAGCAGTTACTCGATAACAGGGAGGGGGTCAGAGCAGTTCTTC
CASSYSITGRGSEQFF
>TRBV19|.|TRBJ2-7|.
TGTGCCAGTAGTATTCCGGGACTGGTTAACGAGCAGTACTTC
CASSIPGLVNEQYF
>TRBV10-3|.|TRBJ2-7|.
TGTGCCATCAGTGATAGGGGTATAGGCTACAATGAGCAGTACTTC
CAISDRGIGYNEQYF
>TRBV20-1|.|TRBJ2-1|many
TGCAGTGCTAGAGACGGCCTCAGGGTCAATGAGCAGTTCTTC
CSARDGLRVNEQFF
>TRBV20-1|TRBD1|TRBJ2-3|.
TGCAGTGCTAGAGGTGAACAGGGGTATGACACAGATACGCAGTATTTT
CSARGEQGYDTDTQYF
>TRBV24-1|TRBD1|TRBJ2-1|few
TGTGCCACCAGTGATTCGGGACAGGCAGGCTACAATGAGCAGTTCTTC
CATSDSGQAGYNEQFF
>TRBV9|.|TRBJ2-1|.
TGTGCCAGCAGCCCCAAGGACAGCCACAATGAGCAGTTCTTC
CASSPKDSHNEQFF